A single sample is the source of the 13 T cell receptor beta chains below, sequenced in a study of control samples from healthy donors and cancer patients. Only in-frame clones appear in the TCRdb table, and some are missing; sequencing was by immunoSEQ multiplex PCR. The sample shows around 70,000 clones, 85% to 95% of them seen only once. The sequencing sample was made of blood. The receptors were sampled from a woman in her thirties in good health.

V is TRBV12-5 and J is TRBJ1-2, with D possibly TRBD1 on 5 matching bases. V lost 6 bases and J 7 bases, leaving 9 bases between the germline ends. Germline values: CDR1 LGHNT, CDR2 FRNRAP. The CDR3 has 11 residues. Written as DNA, the CDR3 is TGTGCTAGTGGGGTCGGGGCTGGCTACACCTTC. Its translation: CASGVGAGYTF.

The CDR3 coding sequence is TGTGCCAGCAGCCAAGTGTCCGTCGGTTCACCCCTCCACTTT. Amino acid sequence: CASSQVSVGSPLHF. The chain uses TRBV3-1 (or the pseudogene TRBV3-2) and TRBJ1-6; D is undetermined. The CDR3 totals 14 residues. Trimming removed 1 base from V and 9 bases from J, with 10 bases in between. The germline V gene encodes CDR1 LGHDT and CDR2 YNNKEL (reference sequence).

The chain joins TRBV6-5 to TRBJ1-2; D is undetermined. The CDR3 sequence is 13 residues long. CDR1 and CDR2 (germline): MNHEY, SVGAGI. Deletions cut 7 bases from V and 3 bases from J, with 12 bases between. CDR3 sequence (DNA): TGTGCCAGCAATTTCCAGACTTACTATGGCTACACCTTC. Translation gives CASNFQTYYGYTF.

The chain is built from TRBV28 and TRBJ1-2; D call uncertain. V gave up 3 bases and J gave up 6 bases, with 14 bases separating them. This CDR3 has 14 residues. Germline V CDR1 and CDR2: MDHEN, SYDVKM. DNA for the CDR3: TGTGCCAGCAGTTTTATTGTTCGAGGGAATGGCTACACCTTC. This codes for CASSFIVRGNGYTF.

V and J are TRBV4-1 and TRBJ1-4; D may be TRBD1 (6 bases). CDR3 length: 15 amino acids. V lost 4 bases and J lost 8, with 17 bases in between. Per germline, CDR1 MGHRA and CDR2 YSYEKL. CDR3 amino acids: CASSPYGGLGEKLFF. CDR3 DNA sequence: TGCGCCAGCAGCCCCTACGGGGGGCTAGGAGAAAAACTGTTTTTT.

The chain joins TRBV28 to TRBJ2-7; no reliable D call. V lost 7 bases, J lost 2 bases, and 12 bases lay in between. The CDR3 is made up of 13 amino acids. CDR1 and CDR2 (germline): MDHEN, SYDVKM. CDR3 coding DNA: TGTGCCAGCATTTCCCCCGGTGCCTACGAGCAGTACTTC. Its translation: CASISPGAYEQYF.

V is TRBV3-1 (or the pseudogene TRBV3-2) and J is TRBJ2-3; D is unclear. The CDR3 consists of 13 residues. Trimming shortened V by 4 bases and J by 1 base, and 6 bases separated the two germline ends. Germline CDR1 LGHDT, CDR2 YNNKEL (reference sequence). The CDR3 protein is CASSPRGTDTQYF. CDR3 coding DNA: TGTGCCAGCAGCCCCCGGGGCACAGATACGCAGTATTTT.

The gene calls are TRBV20-1 and TRBJ2-3, with 9 bases lining up with TRBD2. V shed 3 bases and J 0 bases; nucleotides not matched to a gene: 4. The CDR3 consists of 15 residues. Germline CDR1 DFQATT, CDR2 SNEGSKA (reference sequence). The CDR3 DNA is TGCAGTGCTAGTCCGCTAGCGGGGAGCACAGATACGCAGTATTTT. Protein sequence: CSASPLAGSTDTQYF.

V is TRBV18 and J is TRBJ1-5, with D possibly TRBD1 on 6 matching bases. In germline, CDR1 is KGHSH, CDR2 LQKENI. The CDR3 consists of 15 residues. V lost 3 bases, J lost 4 bases, and 13 bases lay in between. The DNA for the CDR3 is TGTGCCAGCTCACCGGCGGTGGGGGCGAATCAGCCCCAGCATTTT. Protein sequence: CASSPAVGANQPQHF. The whole variable domain, filled in from reference TRBV18 and TRBJ1-5, reads NAGVMQNPRHLVRRRGQEARLRCSPMKGHSHVYWYRQLPEEGLKFMVYLQKENIIDESGMPKERFSAEFPKEGPSILRIQQVVRGDSAAYFCASSPAVGANQPQHFGDGTRLSIL.

The chain links TRBV5-6 to TRBJ1-1, with a possible D match to TRBD1 (6 bases). Trimming shortened V by 6 bases and J by 3 bases, and 21 bases separated the two germline ends. Germline V CDR1 and CDR2: SGHDT, YYEEEE. The CDR3 length is 16 residues. This chain's CDR3 is CASTNLHRVRDTEAFF. CDR3 in DNA: TGTGCCAGCACCAATCTACACAGGGTGAGGGACACTGAAGCTTTCTTT.

Here the CDR3 DNA reads TGTGCCAGCAGCTCAGGATCCTATCTTAATGAAAAACTGTTTTTT. The encoded protein is CASSSGSYLNEKLFF. The chain is built from TRBV5-8 and TRBJ1-4; no reliable D call. Germline CDR1 and CDR2: SGHTS and YDEGEE. V gave up 3 bases and J gave up 4 bases, with 13 bases separating them. The CDR3 sequence is 15 residues long.

The chain combines TRBV10-3 with TRBJ1-4, with 9 positions matching TRBD1. CDR3 length: 19 amino acids. CDR1 is ENHRY, CDR2 SYGVKD, per germline. V trimming: 6 bases; J trimming: 1 base; junction bases outside the gene matches: 15. In nucleotides, the CDR3 is TGTGCCATCAGCCGGCTTCGGGACAGGGAACGAGGAACTAATGAAAAACTGTTTTTT. It yields the protein CAISRLRDRERGTNEKLFF.

The rearrangement links TRBV7-2 to TRBJ1-1, with D uncertain. The V gene lost 3 bases and the J gene lost 8 bases, with 10 bases spanning the gap. The CDR3 runs 12 residues. Germline CDR1 and CDR2: SGHTA and FQGNSA. CDR3 protein: CASSFGGLEAFF. The CDR3 bases are TGTGCCAGCAGCTTTGGAGGTCTCGAAGCTTTCTTT.